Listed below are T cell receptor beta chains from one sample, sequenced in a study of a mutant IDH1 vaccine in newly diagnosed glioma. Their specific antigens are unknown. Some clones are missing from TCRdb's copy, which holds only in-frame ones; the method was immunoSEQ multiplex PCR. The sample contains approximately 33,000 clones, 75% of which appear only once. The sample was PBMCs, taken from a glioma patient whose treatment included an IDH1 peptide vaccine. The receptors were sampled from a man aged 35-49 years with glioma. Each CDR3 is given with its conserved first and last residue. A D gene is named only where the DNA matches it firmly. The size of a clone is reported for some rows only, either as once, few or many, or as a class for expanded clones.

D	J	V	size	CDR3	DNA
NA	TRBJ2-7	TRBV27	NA	CASSFRSARYEQYF	TGTGCCAGCAGTTTTAGGTCAGCTAGATACGAGCAGTACTTC
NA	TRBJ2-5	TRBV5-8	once	CASSYPGLLGREPQETQYF	TGTGCCAGCAGCTACCCGGGACTTTTGGGCCGGGAACCCCAAGAGACCCAGTACTTC
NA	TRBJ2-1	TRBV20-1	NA	CSASFYNEQFF	TGCAGTGCTAGCTTCTACAATGAGCAGTTCTTC
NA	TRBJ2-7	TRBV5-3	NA	CASSPRTEEQYF	TGTGCCAGCAGCCCCCGGACAGAGGAGCAGTACTTC
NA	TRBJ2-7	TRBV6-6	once	CATQGGSEQYF	TGTGCCACACAGGGAGGAAGCGAGCAGTACTTC
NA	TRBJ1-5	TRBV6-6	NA	CASNQGRNQPQHF	TGTGCCAGCAATCAGGGACGCAATCAGCCCCAGCATTTT
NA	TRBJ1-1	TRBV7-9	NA	CASSLGGGIMNTEAFF	TGTGCCAGCAGCTTAGGCGGGGGGATCATGAACACTGAAGCTTTCTTT
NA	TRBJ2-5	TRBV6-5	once	CASSLGGRVETQYF	TGTGCCAGCAGTTTAGGTGGGCGTGTTGAGACCCAGTACTTC
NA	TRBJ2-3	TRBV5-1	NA	CASSIPLGTSTDTQYF	TGCGCCAGCAGCATTCCATTGGGGACTAGCACAGATACGCAGTATTTT
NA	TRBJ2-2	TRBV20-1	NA	CSATGYRGAVF	TGCAGTGCAACGGGGTACCGGGGAGCTGTTTTT
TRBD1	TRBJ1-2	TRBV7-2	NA	CASSLGDSRNYGYTF	TGTGCCAGCAGCTTAGGGGACAGCCGTAACTATGGCTACACCTTC
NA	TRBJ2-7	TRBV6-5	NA	CASSSQGSYEQYF	TGTGCCAGCAGTTCACAGGGTTCCTACGAGCAGTACTTC
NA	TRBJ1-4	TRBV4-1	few	CASSQAATNEKLFF	TGCGCCAGCAGCCAAGCCGCAACTAATGAAAAACTGTTTTTT
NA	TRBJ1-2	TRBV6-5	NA	CASSYRESGYGYTF	TGTGCCAGCAGCTATAGGGAGTCAGGGTATGGCTACACCTTC
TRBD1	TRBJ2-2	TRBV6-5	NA	CASSWTGGPGELFF	TGTGCCAGCAGTTGGACAGGGGGCCCCGGGGAGCTGTTTTTT
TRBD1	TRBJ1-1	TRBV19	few	CASSIDGRGLTEAFF	TGTGCCAGTAGTATAGATGGCAGGGGGCTAACTGAAGCTTTCTTT
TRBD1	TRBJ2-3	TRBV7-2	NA	CASSPGTGGDTQYF	TGTGCCAGCAGCCCCGGGACAGGGGGGGATACGCAGTATTTT
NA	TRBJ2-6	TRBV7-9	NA	CASSSPTGGLQSGANVLTF	TGTGCCAGCAGCTCCCCGACCGGGGGGCTCCAGTCTGGGGCCAACGTCCTGACTTTC
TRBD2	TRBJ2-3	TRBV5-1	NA	CASSLDLAGGDTQYF	TGCGCCAGCAGCTTGGATTTAGCGGGAGGAGATACGCAGTATTTT
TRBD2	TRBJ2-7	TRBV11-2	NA	CASSPTGGSYEQYF	TGTGCCAGCAGCCCCACCGGGGGGTCCTACGAGCAGTACTTC
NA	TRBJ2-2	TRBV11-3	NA	CASSPQAVTRDTGELFF	TGTGCCAGCAGCCCCCAAGCGGTTACTAGGGACACCGGGGAGCTGTTTTTT
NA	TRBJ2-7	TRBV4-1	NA	CASSPLEGGEDYEQYF	TGCGCCAGCAGCCCCCTAGAGGGGGGAGAAGACTACGAGCAGTACTTC
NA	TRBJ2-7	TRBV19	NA	CASSDLGSGSGKPPEQYF	TGTGCCAGTAGCGATTTGGGGTCAGGCAGCGGTAAGCCCCCGGAGCAGTACTTC
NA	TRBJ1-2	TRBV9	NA	CASSVGNPGRTYGYTF	TGTGCCAGCAGCGTGGGGAATCCAGGGAGAACCTATGGCTACACCTTC
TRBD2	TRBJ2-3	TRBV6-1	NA	CASSPGLGTDTQYF	TGTGCCAGCAGCCCGGGACTAGGGACAGATACGCAGTATTTT
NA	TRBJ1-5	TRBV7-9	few	CASSVTGSDNQPQHF	TGTGCCAGCAGCGTTACAGGGTCGGACAATCAGCCCCAGCATTTT
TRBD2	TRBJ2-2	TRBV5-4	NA	CASSLASGINTGELFF	TGTGCCAGCAGCTTGGCAAGCGGGATAAACACCGGGGAGCTGTTTTTT
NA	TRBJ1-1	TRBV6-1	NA	CASSERTAGLEAFF	TGTGCCAGCAGTGAACGTACTGCTGGCCTAGAAGCTTTCTTT
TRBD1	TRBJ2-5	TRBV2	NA	CASSYQGALETQYF	TGTGCCAGCAGTTACCAGGGGGCTCTGGAGACCCAGTACTTC
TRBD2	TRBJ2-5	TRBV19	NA	CASSIDSGSGETQYF	TGTGCCAGTAGTATAGATAGCGGGAGTGGGGAGACCCAGTACTTC
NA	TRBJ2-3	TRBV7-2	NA	CASSSTPQVGTQYF	TGTGCCAGCAGCTCCACACCACAGGTCGGGACGCAGTATTTT
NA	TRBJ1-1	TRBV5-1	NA	CASSLGSLGTEAFF	TGCGCCAGCAGCCTGGGGTCGTTGGGCACTGAAGCTTTCTTT
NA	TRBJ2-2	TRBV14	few	CASRGEVPTGELFF	TGTGCCAGCCGCGGTGAGGTCCCTACCGGGGAGCTGTTTTTT
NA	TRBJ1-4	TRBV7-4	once	CASSNPPRAYNEKLFF	TGTGCCAGCAGTAACCCCCCCAGGGCCTATAATGAAAAACTGTTTTTT
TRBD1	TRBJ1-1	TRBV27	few	CASSSTGTGDTEAFF	TGTGCCAGCAGTTCCACCGGGACAGGGGACACTGAAGCTTTCTTT
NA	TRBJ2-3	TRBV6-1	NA	CASSEAGGAAWGTQYF	TGTGCCAGCAGTGAAGCGGGGGGGGCGGCCTGGGGTACGCAGTATTTT
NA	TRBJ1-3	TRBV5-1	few	CASSHGGNRRNTIYF	TGCGCCAGCAGTCACGGGGGCAATAGGAGAAACACCATATATTTT
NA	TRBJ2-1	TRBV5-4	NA	CASTRTGLDKGQFF	TGTGCCAGCACTAGGACGGGGCTGGACAAGGGACAGTTCTTC
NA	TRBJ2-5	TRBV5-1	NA	CASSLAGAGRWSETQYF	TGCGCCAGCAGCTTGGCTGGGGCAGGGAGGTGGTCGGAGACCCAGTACTTC
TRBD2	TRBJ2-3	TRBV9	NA	CASSVGIAGEVGDTQYF	TGTGCCAGCAGCGTAGGTATAGCGGGAGAGGTCGGGGATACGCAGTATTTT
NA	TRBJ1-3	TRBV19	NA	CASSDGGRRFSGNTIYF	TGTGCCAGTAGTGATGGCGGACGGAGATTCTCTGGAAACACCATATATTTT
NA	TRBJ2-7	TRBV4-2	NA	CASSQEQGGNEQYF	TGTGCCAGCAGCCAAGAGCAGGGGGGCAACGAGCAGTACTTC
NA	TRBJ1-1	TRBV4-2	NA	CASSQDALNTEAFF	TGTGCCAGCAGCCAAGATGCCCTGAACACTGAAGCTTTCTTT
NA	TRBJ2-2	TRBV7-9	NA	CASSLEDGELFF	TGTGCCAGCAGCTTAGAGGACGGGGAGCTGTTTTTT
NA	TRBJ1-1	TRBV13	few	CASSLVQGDTEAFF	TGTGCCAGCAGCTTAGTACAGGGAGACACTGAAGCTTTCTTT
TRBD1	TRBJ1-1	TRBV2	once	CASSKDRGTLGAFF	TGTGCCAGCAGCAAGGACAGGGGGACCCTCGGAGCTTTCTTT
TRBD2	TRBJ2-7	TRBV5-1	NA	CASSLAGEEQYF	TGCGCCAGCAGCCTCGCGGGAGAGGAGCAGTACTTC
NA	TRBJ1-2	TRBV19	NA	CASSETGTNYGYTF	TGTGCCAGTAGTGAAACCGGGACCAACTATGGCTACACCTTC
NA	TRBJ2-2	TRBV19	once	CASKEGAWKAGELFF	TGTGCCAGTAAAGAAGGTGCCTGGAAAGCCGGGGAGCTGTTTTTT
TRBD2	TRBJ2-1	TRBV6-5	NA	CASSYSPSGVNEQFF	TGTGCCAGCAGTTACTCGCCTAGCGGGGTCAATGAGCAGTTCTTC
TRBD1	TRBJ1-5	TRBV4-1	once	CASSQVGTVSQPQHF	TGCGCCAGCAGCCAAGTCGGGACAGTTTCCCAGCCCCAGCATTTT